The clone carrying this TCR beta chain appeared many times. This sample's RNA came from whole unsorted tissue. Newly diagnosed lung cancer patients had thoracic surgery in China, August–November 2014, without prior chemotherapy. TCRbeta libraries were built with three rounds of nested PCR, modified from ARM-PCR. One entry per CDR3 protein results from TCRdb running MiXCR on the multiplex PCR reads. The repertoire holds 200,000 to 250,000 distinct CDR3 sequences, with 71% as singletons. The sample originates from a study of tumor and adjacent non-tumor tissue in lung cancer. Study in general: Stage I to III disease affected approximately 11 men and about 5 women aged about 31 to 85.

The CDR3 consists of 13 residues. The V and J ends lost 5 bases and 5 bases respectively, with 12 bases between them. The chain recombines TRBV12-3 or TRBV12-4 with TRBJ2-5; D not resolved. The TCR originated in a man in his sixties with non-small cell lung cancer. Source material: lung tumor tissue. The CDR3: CASSPGARETQYF. CDR3 in DNA: TGTGCCAGCAGTCCCGGAGCGCGGGAGACCCAGTACTTC.